The 29 T cell receptor beta chains listed next were all sequenced from one sample in a study of T cells in Graves' hyperthyroidism and ophthalmopathy. Regions amplified from RNA transcripts were the TCR beta CDR3 regions. First-round RT-PCR with HTBI primers amplified the TCR CDR3 region. TCRdb used MiXCR to reprocess the multiplex PCR reads, holding one entry per CDR3 protein. The top ten clones hold more than 7% of a sample with hundreds of thousands of distinct CDR3 sequences, about 45% of them seen once. The sample comprised peripheral blood or thyroid tissue (not recorded which). Receptors were obtained from an adult man with Graves' disease, either hyperthyroidism or ophthalmopathy (not recorded which).

The J gene is TRBJ1-2, the V gene TRBV7-9, with 10 bases lining up with TRBD1. V lost 8 bases, J lost 8 bases, and 8 bases stayed unmatched. The CDR3 loop spans 13 amino acids. Looked up from germline, CDR1 is SEHNR and CDR2 is FQNEAQ (reference sequence). CDR3 region: CASGKTGGIGYTF. DNA of the CDR3: TGTGCCAGCGGGAAGACAGGGGGCATCGGCTACACCTTC.

This clonotype was found many times. The V call is TRBV29-1, the J call TRBJ1-2, with 7 bases matching TRBD1. CDR1 is SQVTM, CDR2 ANQGSEA, per germline. The CDR3 runs 11 residues. J lost 6 bases, V lost 5 bases, and 3 bases had no gene match. CDR3 protein: CSVRQGDGYTF. The CDR3 DNA reads as TGCAGCGTTCGACAGGGTGATGGCTACACCTTC.

This chain uses TRBV25-1 with TRBJ1-5; D gene uncertain. CDR3 length: 14 residues. Germline V gives CDR1 MGHDK, CDR2 SYGVNS. V lost 8 bases and J 4 bases, leaving 15 bases between the germline ends. The CDR3 bases are TGTGCCAGCGTTGCGGGCATAGCAAATCAGCCCCAGCATTTT. As protein: CASVAGIANQPQHF.

Ten or more counts support this clonotype. This chain joins TRBV2 and TRBJ2-5; 7 bases are a match to TRBD2. This CDR3 spans 15 amino acids. The germline V gene encodes CDR1 SNHLY and CDR2 FYNNEI. V dropped 5 bases and J dropped 1; count of bases not matched to a gene: 7. As DNA, the CDR3 is TGTGCCAGCAGTCGGTTAGCGGGTGCCCAAGAGACCCAGTACTTC. Translation: CASSRLAGAQETQYF.

The V call is TRBV7-8, the J call TRBJ1-2; 7 bases agree with TRBD1. Per the germline V gene, CDR1 is SGHVS and CDR2 is FQNEAQ. V shed 4 bases and J 5 bases; nucleotides not matched to a gene: 10. The length of the CDR3 is 15 residues. DNA for the CDR3: TGTGCCAGCAGCTCGCCCGGGACAGAAGATTATGGCTACACCTTC. Translation gives CASSSPGTEDYGYTF. Full variable domain (rest looked up from reference TRBV7-8 and TRBJ1-2): GAGVSQSPRYKVAKRGQDVALRCDPISGHVSLFWYQQALGQGPEFLTYFQNEAQLDKSGLPSDRFFAERPEGSVSTLKIQRTQQEDSAVYLCASSSPGTEDYGYTFGSGTRLTVV.

This chain joins TRBV29-1 and TRBJ1-2; 11 bases map to TRBD1. Germline loops: CDR1 SQVTM, CDR2 ANQGSEA. The CDR3 is 12 residues long. The J segment lost 7 bases and the V segment lost 3 bases, leaving 1 base of the junction unmatched. The CDR3: CSVDGQGAGYTF. The CDR3 nucleotides are TGCAGCGTTGATGGACAGGGGGCTGGCTACACCTTC. Variable domain in full (rest from reference TRBV29-1 and TRBJ1-2): SAVISQKPSRDICQRGTSLTIQCQVDSQVTMMFWYRQQPGQSLTLIATANQGSEATYESGFVIDKFPISRPNLTFSTLTVSNMSPEDSSIYLCSVDGQGAGYTFGSGTRLTVV.

The sample holds a few counts of this clonotype. The chain has TRBV24-1 and TRBJ1-5, with TRBD1 matching 7 bases. The CDR3 contains 14 residues. Trimming at V came to 11 bases and at J to 5 bases, leaving 11 bases not matched to a gene. Germline V gene data show CDR1 as KGHDR and CDR2 as SFDVKD. As DNA, the CDR3 is TGTGCCAGCGGCGACAGGGTTGGCGATCAGCCCCAGCATTTT. Translation gives CASGDRVGDQPQHF.

The V call is TRBV20-1, the J call TRBJ1-1, with D unclear. V lost 6 bases, J lost 0 bases, and 8 bases lay in between. The CDR3 runs 12 residues. The germline CDR1 and CDR2 sequences are DFQATT and SNEGSKA (reference sequence). The CDR3 here is CSASSLNTEAFF. As DNA, the CDR3 is TGCAGTGCCAGCAGTTTGAACACTGAAGCTTTCTTT.

The rearrangement joins TRBV9 to TRBJ1-2; 10 bases map to TRBD1. The V gene's germline CDR1 is SGDLS and CDR2 YYNGEE. The CDR3 is made up of 13 amino acids. The CDR3 loop reads CASATGGAYGYTF. CDR3 in DNA: TGTGCTAGCGCGACAGGGGGCGCGTACGGCTACACCTTC.

Turning to this clonotype: Compared with germline, one end of the junction differs, possibly owing to a read error. The chain couples TRBV7-2 to TRBJ2-7; TRBD2 matches 9 bases. Germline-derived CDR1 and CDR2 are SGHTA and FQGNSA. The CDR3 extends over 17 amino acids. The chain's CDR3 is CASSMKYPSGNDYEQHF. CDR3 in DNA: TGTGCCAGCAGCATGAAGTATCCTAGCGGGAATGACTACGAGCAGCACTTC.

The V and J genes are TRBV11-1 and TRBJ1-1, with 7 bases that match TRBD1. CDR3 size: 14 residues. Trimming at V came to 6 bases and at J to 5 bases, leaving 9 bases not matched to a gene. CDR1 is SGHAT, CDR2 FQDESV, per germline (reference sequence). In DNA, the CDR3 is TGTGCCAGCAGTTTATATGGCAGGGGGACTGAAGCTTTCTTT. This translates into CASSLYGRGTEAFF. The full variable domain, with the rest looked up from reference TRBV11-1 and TRBJ1-1, is EAEVAQSPRYKITEKSQAVAFWCDPISGHATLYWYRQILGQGPELLVQFQDESVVDDSQLPKDRFSAERLKGVDSTLKIQPAELGDSAMYLCASSLYGRGTEAFFGQGTRLTVV.

This clonotype was found a few times. A read error may account for a junction end that differs from germline. V gene TRBV5-1 combines with J gene TRBJ1-2; the D is unclear. The CDR3 is 14 amino acids. Germline V gives CDR1 SGHRS, CDR2 YFSETQ. In nucleotides, the CDR3 is TGTGCCAGCAGCTTGATAGGGCCGACTTATGGCTACACCTTC. This sequence encodes CASSLIGPTYGYTF. The whole variable domain, remainder taken from reference TRBV5-1 and TRBJ1-2, is KAGVTQTPRYLIKTRGQQVTLSCSPISGHRSVSWYQQTPGQGLQFLFEYFSETQRNKGNFPGRFSGRQFSNSRSEMNVSTLELGDSALYLCASSLIGPTYGYTFGSGTRLTVV.

The chain is built from TRBV20-1 and TRBJ1-2, with D maybe TRBD1 (5 bases). Trimming left V 0 bases short and J 4 bases short, with 12 bases between. Germline values: CDR1 DFQATT, CDR2 SNEGSKA (reference sequence). The CDR3 runs 14 residues. The CDR3 coding sequence is TGCAGTGCTAGAGATCGCCCCGGGGCCTATGGCTACACCTTC. It encodes CSARDRPGAYGYTF.

As concerns this clonotype: Germline and junction disagree at one end, which may indicate a read error. The chain combines TRBV25-1 with TRBJ1-1; D may be TRBD1 (5 bases). Germline CDR1 MGHDK, CDR2 SYGVNS. This CDR3 is 11 amino acids long. The CDR3 here is CARRQDTKAFF. CDR3 bases: TGTGCTAGGAGGCAGGACACTAAAGCTTTCTTT.

The gene calls are TRBV20-1 and TRBJ1-1; 9 bases line up with TRBD1. CDR1 and CDR2 from the germline V gene are DFQATT and SNEGSKA (reference sequence). The CDR3 has 14 residues. Trimming cost V 5 bases and J 4 bases; bases outside gene matches: 8. The CDR3 protein is CSASGTGSSTEAFF. DNA of the CDR3: TGCAGTGCTTCCGGGACAGGGAGCAGCACTGAAGCTTTCTTT.

The chain employs TRBV10-3 and TRBJ1-5; the D gene is possibly TRBD1 (6 bases). Germline V gene data show CDR1 as ENHRY and CDR2 as SYGVKD. Trimming stripped 4 bases from V and 7 bases from J, with 17 bases between. There are 15 residues in the CDR3. The CDR3 nucleotides are TGTGCCATCAGTGGGGGTGTAGGGGGACGACAGCCCCAGCATTTT. This sequence encodes CAISGGVGGRQPQHF.

This clonotype was picked up a small number of times. The gene calls are TRBV6-1 and TRBJ1-2; TRBD1 agrees at 7 bases. CDR1 MNHNS and CDR2 SASEGT come from the germline V gene. This CDR3 contains 13 residues. The V and J ends lost 7 bases and 2 bases, in that order; junction bases with no gene match: 4. As DNA, the CDR3 is TGTGCCAGCACTAGGGGACAGAACTATGGCTACACCTTC. This translates into CASTRGQNYGYTF.

This clonotype has a handful of counts. The chain has TRBV9 and TRBJ2-7, with D unresolved. This CDR3 has 14 amino acids. Trimming removed 7 bases from V and 5 bases from J, with 19 bases in between. Per germline, CDR1 SGDLS and CDR2 YYNGEE. The CDR3 reads CASGPARTSHEQYF. CDR3 nucleotide sequence: TGTGCCAGCGGGCCGGCACGCACGTCCCACGAGCAGTACTTC.

A few counts support this clonotype. The chain combines TRBV6-6 with TRBJ2-7; the D call may be TRBD1 or TRBD2 (5 bases each). Germline V gene data show CDR1 as MNHNY and CDR2 as SVGAGI (reference sequence). Trimming took off 1 base at V and 5 bases at J, with 12 bases between the two ends. The CDR3 consists of 14 residues. CDR3 sequence (DNA): TGTGCCAGCAGTTACTGGCAGGGAGACGACGAGCAGTACTTC. Translated, it gives CASSYWQGDDEQYF.

Ten or more counts support this clonotype. The V gene is TRBV9, the J gene TRBJ1-4; 8 positions agree with TRBD1. CDR3 size: 15 residues. CDR1 and CDR2 (germline): SGDLS, YYNGEE. Trimming at V came to 2 bases and at J to 8 bases, leaving 8 bases not matched to a gene. This CDR3 is CASSVTGTGGEKLFF. As DNA, the CDR3 is TGTGCCAGCAGCGTGACCGGGACAGGCGGCGAAAAACTGTTTTTT. Full variable domain (outside the CDR3, taken from reference TRBV9 and TRBJ1-4): DSGVTQTPKHLITATGQRVTLRCSPRSGDLSVYWYQQSLDQGLQFLIQYYNGEERAKGNILERFSAQQFPDLHSELNLSSLELGDSALYFCASSVTGTGGEKLFFGSGTQLSVL.

This clonotype was counted only a few times. The chain employs TRBV7-8 and TRBJ1-2; 9 bases agree with TRBD1. Germline trimming cut 5 bases from V and 7 bases from J; bases unmatched to any gene: 14. CDR1 and CDR2 (germline): SGHVS, FQNEAQ. CDR3 length equals 16 residues. The chain's CDR3 is CASSREPGQGLSGYTF. The CDR3 bases are TGTGCCAGCAGCCGGGAACCGGGACAGGGTTTGTCTGGCTACACCTTC.

Concerning this clonotype: Compared with germline, one end of the junction differs, possibly owing to a read error. This chain connects TRBV7-8 to TRBJ1-6, with a weak D call TRBD1 (5 bases). The CDR3 extends over 17 amino acids. The germline V gene has CDR1 SGHVS and CDR2 FQNEAQ. The CDR3 region has the DNA TGCGCCAGCAGCCAAGGGGCAGGGAGGGGCCCTAATTCACCCCTCCACTTT. Its translation: CASSQGAGRGPNSPLHF.

The rearrangement links TRBV14 to TRBJ1-1; weak D call: TRBD1 (6 bases). Trimming took 9 bases from V and 7 from J, leaving 21 bases between them. The germline CDR1 and CDR2 sequences are SGHDN and FVKESK. The CDR3 is 14 amino acids. CDR3 DNA: TGTGCCAGTAGCAGAGGACAGCGTCGCGATGAAGCTTTCTTT. Its protein product is CASSRGQRRDEAFF.

The V call is TRBV2, the J call TRBJ1-5; no clear D gene. The germline V gene encodes CDR1 SNHLY and CDR2 FYNNEI. This CDR3 is built from 13 residues. V lost 1 base, J lost 11 bases, and 12 bases lay in between. CDR3 loop: CASSEVDDGAQHF. CDR3 bases: TGTGCCAGCAGTGAAGTGGACGATGGAGCCCAGCATTTT.

The CDR3 is CAISEVRDQDTQYF. The CDR3 coding sequence is TGTGCCATCAGTGAAGTCCGGGACCAAGATACGCAGTATTTT. The rearrangement uses TRBV10-3 and TRBJ2-3, with D perhaps matching TRBD1 or TRBD2 (5 bases each). The ends were cut back, 3 bases at V and 5 bases at J, with 12 bases in the middle. Germline CDR1 is ENHRY and CDR2 is SYGVKD. The CDR3 is 14 residues long.

The chain combines TRBV2 with TRBJ1-1, with 12 nucleotides matching TRBD1. The CDR3 runs to 15 residues. V trimming: 5 bases; J trimming: 10 bases; junction bases outside the gene matches: 11. Germline CDR1 reads SNHLY; CDR2 reads FYNNEI. This chain's CDR3 is CASSTLRDRGLGAFF. The DNA of the CDR3 is TGTGCCAGCAGTACCCTCCGGGACAGGGGGCTTGGAGCTTTCTTT.

This clonotype has only a few counts. Here the CDR3 DNA reads TGTGCCAGCAGTTTATCCGGGACCCCACGGAACACCATATATTTT. It is translated as CASSLSGTPRNTIYF. This chain uses TRBV12-3 or TRBV12-4 with TRBJ1-3, with D perhaps TRBD1 (5 bases). V dropped 2 bases and J dropped 7 bases, with 15 bases sitting between them. The CDR3 has 15 amino acids.

The rearrangement uses TRBV25-1 and TRBJ1-2; D ambiguous. V was shortened by 8 bases and J by 3 bases, with 13 bases between the two germline ends. The germline V gene has CDR1 MGHDK and CDR2 SYGVNS. This CDR3 comprises 13 residues. The CDR3 DNA follows: TGTGCCAGCTCACCAGACGAGGACTATGGCTACACCTTC. This codes for CASSPDEDYGYTF.

This clonotype was observed once. The chain is built from TRBV2 and TRBJ1-6; tentative D call: TRBD1 (6 bases). The CDR3 has 13 amino acids. Germline V gene data show CDR1 as SNHLY and CDR2 as FYNNEI. Trimming took 0 bases from V and 16 from J, leaving 13 bases between them. CDR3 in amino acids: CASSEAADRQLHF. CDR3 sequence (DNA): TGTGCCAGCAGTGAAGCGGCAGACAGGCAACTCCACTTT.